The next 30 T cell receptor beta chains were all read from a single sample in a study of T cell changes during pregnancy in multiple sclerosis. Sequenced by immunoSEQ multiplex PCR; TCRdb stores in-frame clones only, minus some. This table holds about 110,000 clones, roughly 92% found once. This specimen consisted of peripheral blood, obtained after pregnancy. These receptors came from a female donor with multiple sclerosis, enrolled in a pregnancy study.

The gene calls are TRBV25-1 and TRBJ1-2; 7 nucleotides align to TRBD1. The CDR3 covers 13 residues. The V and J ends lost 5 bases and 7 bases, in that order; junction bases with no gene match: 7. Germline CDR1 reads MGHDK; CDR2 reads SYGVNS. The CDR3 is CASSSYTGVGYTF. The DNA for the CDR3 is TGTGCCAGCAGTAGTTATACAGGGGTTGGCTACACCTTC.

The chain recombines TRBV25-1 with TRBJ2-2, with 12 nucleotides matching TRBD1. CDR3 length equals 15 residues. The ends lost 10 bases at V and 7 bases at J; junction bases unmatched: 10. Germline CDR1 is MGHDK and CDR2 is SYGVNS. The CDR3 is CATFTGTGGIGELFF. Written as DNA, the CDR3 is TGTGCCACCTTCACCGGGACAGGGGGCATCGGGGAGCTGTTTTTT.

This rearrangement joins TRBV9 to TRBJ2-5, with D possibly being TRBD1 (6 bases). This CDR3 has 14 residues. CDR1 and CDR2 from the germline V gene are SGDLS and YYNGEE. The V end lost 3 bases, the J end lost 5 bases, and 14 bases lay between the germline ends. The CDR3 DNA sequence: TGTGCCAGCAGCGAGGGGGTGAGAATCGAGACCCAGTACTTC. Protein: CASSEGVRIETQYF. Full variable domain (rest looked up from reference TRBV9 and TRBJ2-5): DSGVTQTPKHLITATGQRVTLRCSPRSGDLSVYWYQQSLDQGLQFLIQYYNGEERAKGNILERFSAQQFPDLHSELNLSSLELGDSALYFCASSEGVRIETQYFGPGTRLLVL.

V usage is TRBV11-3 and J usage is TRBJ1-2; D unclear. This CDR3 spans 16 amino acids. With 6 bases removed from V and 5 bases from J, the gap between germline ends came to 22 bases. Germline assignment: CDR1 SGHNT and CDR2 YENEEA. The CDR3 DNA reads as TGTGCCAGCAGAGGTATTAGTCCGGGGAGTCGGTATGGCTACACCTTC. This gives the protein CASRGISPGSRYGYTF.

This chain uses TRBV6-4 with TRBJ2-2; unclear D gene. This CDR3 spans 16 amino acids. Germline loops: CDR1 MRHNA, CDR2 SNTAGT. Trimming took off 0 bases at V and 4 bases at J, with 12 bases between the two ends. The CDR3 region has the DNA TGTGCCAGCAGTGACTCGAGAGACACCTGCACCGGGGAGCTGTTTTTT. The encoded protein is CASSDSRDTCTGELFF.

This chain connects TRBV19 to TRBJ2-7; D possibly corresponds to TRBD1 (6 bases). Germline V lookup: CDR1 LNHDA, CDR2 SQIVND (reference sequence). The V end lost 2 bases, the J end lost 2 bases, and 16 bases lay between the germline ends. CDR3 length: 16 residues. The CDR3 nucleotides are TGTGCCAGTAGTATATCCCCCGGGACAAAACCCTACGAGCAGTACTTC. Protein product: CASSISPGTKPYEQYF.

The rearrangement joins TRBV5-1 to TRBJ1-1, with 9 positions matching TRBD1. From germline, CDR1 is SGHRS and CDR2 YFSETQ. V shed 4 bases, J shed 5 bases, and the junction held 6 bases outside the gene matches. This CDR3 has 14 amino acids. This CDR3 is CASSRTGEPTEAFF. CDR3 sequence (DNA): TGCGCCAGCAGCCGGACAGGGGAACCTACTGAAGCTTTCTTT.

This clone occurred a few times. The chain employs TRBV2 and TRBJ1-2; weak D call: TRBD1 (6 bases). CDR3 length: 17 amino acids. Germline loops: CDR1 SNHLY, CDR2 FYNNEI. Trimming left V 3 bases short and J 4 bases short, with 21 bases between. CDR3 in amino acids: CASSESVRLQGLYGYTF. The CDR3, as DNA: TGTGCCAGCAGTGAGTCGGTCCGGCTCCAGGGGCTCTATGGCTACACCTTC.

This CDR3 reads CASSLIRRESYNEQFF. The CDR3 DNA sequence: TGTGCCAGCAGCTTAATAAGACGGGAATCCTACAATGAGCAGTTCTTC. The chain employs TRBV7-3 and TRBJ2-1; maybe TRBD2 (5 bases). Trimming pared 1 base from V and 1 base from J, leaving 11 bases between. The CDR3 runs 16 residues. Germline V gene lookup returns CDR1 SGHTA and CDR2 FQGTGA.

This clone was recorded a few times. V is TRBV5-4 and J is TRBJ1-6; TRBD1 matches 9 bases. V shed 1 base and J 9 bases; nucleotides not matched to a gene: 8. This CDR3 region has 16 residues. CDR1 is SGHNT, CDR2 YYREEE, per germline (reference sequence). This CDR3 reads CASSLRDRAGGSPLHF. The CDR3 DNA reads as TGTGCCAGCAGCTTGAGGGACAGGGCAGGGGGTTCACCCCTCCACTTT. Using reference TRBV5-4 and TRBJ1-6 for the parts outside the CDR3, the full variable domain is ETGVTQSPTHLIKTRGQQVTLRCSSQSGHNTVSWYQQALGQGPQFIFQYYREEENGRGNFPPRFSGLQFPNYSSELNVNALELDDSALYLCASSLRDRAGGSPLHFGNGTRLTVT.

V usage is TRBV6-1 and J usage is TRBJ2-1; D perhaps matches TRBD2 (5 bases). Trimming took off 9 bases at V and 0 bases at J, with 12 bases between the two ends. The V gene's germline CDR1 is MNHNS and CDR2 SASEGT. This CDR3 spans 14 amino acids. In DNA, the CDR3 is TGTGCCAGTACGCGGGCTAGCTCCTACAATGAGCAGTTCTTC. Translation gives CASTRASSYNEQFF.

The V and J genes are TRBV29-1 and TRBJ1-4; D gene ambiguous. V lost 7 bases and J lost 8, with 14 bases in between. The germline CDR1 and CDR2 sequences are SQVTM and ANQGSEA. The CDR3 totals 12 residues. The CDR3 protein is CSAWEGGEKLFF. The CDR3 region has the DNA TGCAGCGCATGGGAGGGTGGGGAAAAACTGTTTTTT.

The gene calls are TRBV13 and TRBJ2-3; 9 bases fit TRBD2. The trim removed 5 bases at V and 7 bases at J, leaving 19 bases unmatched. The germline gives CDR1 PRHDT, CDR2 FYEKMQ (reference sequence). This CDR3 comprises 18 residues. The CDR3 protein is CASSAPLSGGMVRYTQYF. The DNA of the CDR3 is TGTGCCAGCAGCGCCCCCTTGAGCGGGGGGATGGTTAGGTATACGCAGTATTTT.

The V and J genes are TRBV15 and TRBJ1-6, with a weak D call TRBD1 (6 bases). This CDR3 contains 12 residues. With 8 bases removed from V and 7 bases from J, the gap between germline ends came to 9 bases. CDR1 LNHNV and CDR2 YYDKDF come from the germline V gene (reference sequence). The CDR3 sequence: CATGTRNSPLHF. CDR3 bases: TGTGCCACCGGGACAAGGAATTCACCCCTCCACTTT.

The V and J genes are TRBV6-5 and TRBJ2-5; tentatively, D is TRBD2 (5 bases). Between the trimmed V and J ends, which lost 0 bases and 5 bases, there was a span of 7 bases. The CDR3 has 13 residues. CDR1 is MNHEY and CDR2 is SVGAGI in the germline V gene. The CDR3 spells CASSYSRGETQYF. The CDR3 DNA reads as TGTGCCAGCAGTTACTCGAGAGGGGAGACCCAGTACTTC.

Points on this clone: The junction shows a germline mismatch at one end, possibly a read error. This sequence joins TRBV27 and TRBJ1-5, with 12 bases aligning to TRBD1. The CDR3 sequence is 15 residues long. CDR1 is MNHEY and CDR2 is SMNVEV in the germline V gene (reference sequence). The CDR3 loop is CASSPGTGGKQPQHF. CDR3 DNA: TGTGCCAGCAGCCCCGGGACAGGGGGCAAGCAGCCCCAGCATTTT.

This CDR3 is CASSLRDGYTF. The CDR3 bases are TGTGCCAGCAGTCTACGGGATGGCTACACCTTC. The V call is TRBV6-6, the J call TRBJ1-2; D gene ambiguous. The germline CDR1 and CDR2 sequences are MNHNY and SVGAGI (reference sequence). The CDR3 consists of 11 residues. With 5 bases removed from V and 6 bases from J, the gap between germline ends came to 7 bases.

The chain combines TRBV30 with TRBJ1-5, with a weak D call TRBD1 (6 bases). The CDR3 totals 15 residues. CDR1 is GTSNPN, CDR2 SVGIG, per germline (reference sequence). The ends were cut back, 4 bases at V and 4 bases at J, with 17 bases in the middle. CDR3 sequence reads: CAWTMRGARNQPQHF. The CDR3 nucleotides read TGTGCCTGGACCATGCGGGGGGCTAGAAATCAGCCCCAGCATTTT.

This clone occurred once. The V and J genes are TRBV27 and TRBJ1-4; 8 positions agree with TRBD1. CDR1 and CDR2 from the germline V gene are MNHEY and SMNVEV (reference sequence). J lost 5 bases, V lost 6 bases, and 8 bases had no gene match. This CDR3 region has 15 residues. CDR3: CASSRRDRKNEKLFF. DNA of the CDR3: TGTGCCAGCAGCCGCCGGGACAGGAAAAATGAAAAACTGTTTTTT.

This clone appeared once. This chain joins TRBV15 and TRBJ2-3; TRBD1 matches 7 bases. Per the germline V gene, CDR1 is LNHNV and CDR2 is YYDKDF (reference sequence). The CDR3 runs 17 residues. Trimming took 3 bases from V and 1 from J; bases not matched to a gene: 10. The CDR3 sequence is CATSSAGGMMGTDTQYF. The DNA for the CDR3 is TGTGCCACCAGCAGTGCAGGGGGAATGATGGGCACAGATACGCAGTATTTT.

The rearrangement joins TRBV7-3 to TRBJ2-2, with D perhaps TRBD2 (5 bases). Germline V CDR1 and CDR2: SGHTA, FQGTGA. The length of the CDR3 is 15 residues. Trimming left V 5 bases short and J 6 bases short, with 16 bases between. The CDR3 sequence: CASSALTGLAGELFF. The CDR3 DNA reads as TGTGCCAGCAGCGCGCTAACGGGGTTGGCCGGGGAGCTGTTTTTT.

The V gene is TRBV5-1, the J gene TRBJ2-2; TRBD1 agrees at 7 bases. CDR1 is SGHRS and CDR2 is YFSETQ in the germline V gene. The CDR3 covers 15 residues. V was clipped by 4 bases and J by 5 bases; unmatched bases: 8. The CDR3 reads CASSPTGTETGELFF. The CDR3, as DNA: TGCGCCAGCAGCCCAACCGGGACAGAAACCGGGGAGCTGTTTTTT. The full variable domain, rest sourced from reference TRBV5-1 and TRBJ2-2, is KAGVTQTPRYLIKTRGQQVTLSCSPISGHRSVSWYQQTPGQGLQFLFEYFSETQRNKGNFPGRFSGRQFSNSRSEMNVSTLELGDSALYLCASSPTGTETGELFFGEGSRLTVL.

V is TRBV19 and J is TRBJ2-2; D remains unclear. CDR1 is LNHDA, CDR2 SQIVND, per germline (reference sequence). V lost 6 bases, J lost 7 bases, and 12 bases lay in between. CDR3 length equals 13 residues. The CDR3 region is CASSWVSGGELFF. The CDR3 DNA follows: TGTGCCAGTAGCTGGGTTTCAGGCGGGGAGCTGTTTTTT.

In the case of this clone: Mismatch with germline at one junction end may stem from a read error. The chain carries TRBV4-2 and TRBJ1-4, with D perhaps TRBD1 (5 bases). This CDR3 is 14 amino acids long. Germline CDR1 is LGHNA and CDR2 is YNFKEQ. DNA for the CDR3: TGTGCCAGCAGCCAGACAGATCCAAATGAAAGACTGTTTTTT. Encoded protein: CASSQTDPNERLFF.

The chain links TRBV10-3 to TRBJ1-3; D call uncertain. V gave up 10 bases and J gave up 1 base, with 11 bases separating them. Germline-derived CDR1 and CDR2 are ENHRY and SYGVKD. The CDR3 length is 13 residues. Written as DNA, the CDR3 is TGTGCCACGCAGGCCGGTTCTGGAAACACCATATATTTT. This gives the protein CATQAGSGNTIYF.

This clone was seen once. This chain's CDR3 is CASSHDRGDGELFF. CDR3 bases: TGCGCCAGCAGCCACGACAGGGGGGACGGGGAGCTGTTTTTT. The genes are TRBV5-1 and TRBJ2-2; 9 bases align to TRBD1. The CDR3 consists of 14 residues. Germline V gene data show CDR1 as SGHRS and CDR2 as YFSETQ. Losses at the gene ends were 4 bases for V and 7 bases for J; bases not matched to a gene: 5.

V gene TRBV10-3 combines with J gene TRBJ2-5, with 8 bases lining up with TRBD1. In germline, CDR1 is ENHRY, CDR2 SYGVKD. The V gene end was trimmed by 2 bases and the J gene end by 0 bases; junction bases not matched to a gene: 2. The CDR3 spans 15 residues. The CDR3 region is CAISEAGQDQETQYF. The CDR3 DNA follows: TGTGCCATCAGTGAGGCGGGACAGGACCAAGAGACCCAGTACTTC.

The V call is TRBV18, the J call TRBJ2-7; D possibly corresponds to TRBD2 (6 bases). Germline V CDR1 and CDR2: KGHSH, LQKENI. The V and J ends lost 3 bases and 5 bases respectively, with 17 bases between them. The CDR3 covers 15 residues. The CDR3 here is CASSPLSGTGDEQYF. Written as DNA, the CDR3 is TGTGCCAGCTCACCCCTATCCGGGACGGGGGACGAGCAGTACTTC.

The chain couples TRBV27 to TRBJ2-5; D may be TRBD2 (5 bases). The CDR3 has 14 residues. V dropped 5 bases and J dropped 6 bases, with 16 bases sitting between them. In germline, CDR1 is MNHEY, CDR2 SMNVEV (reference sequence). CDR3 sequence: CASSPDSWVKTQYF. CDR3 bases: TGTGCCAGCAGTCCGGACTCCTGGGTGAAGACCCAGTACTTC.

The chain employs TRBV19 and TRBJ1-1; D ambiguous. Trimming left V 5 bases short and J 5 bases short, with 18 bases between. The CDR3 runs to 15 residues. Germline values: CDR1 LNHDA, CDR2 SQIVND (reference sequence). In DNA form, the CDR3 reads TGTGCCAGTAGTCCCCGCCCCGGCGGTGAGACTGAAGCTTTCTTT. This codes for CASSPRPGGETEAFF.